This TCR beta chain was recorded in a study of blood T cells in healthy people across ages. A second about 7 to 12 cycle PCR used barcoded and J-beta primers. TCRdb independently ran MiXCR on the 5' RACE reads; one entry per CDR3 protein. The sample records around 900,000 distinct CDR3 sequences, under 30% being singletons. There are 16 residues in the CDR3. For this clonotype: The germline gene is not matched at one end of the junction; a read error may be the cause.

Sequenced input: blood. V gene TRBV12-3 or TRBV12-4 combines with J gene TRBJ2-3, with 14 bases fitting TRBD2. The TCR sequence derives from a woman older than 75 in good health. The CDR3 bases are TGTGCCGGCAGTTCGACTAGCGGGGGGGCCGAACATACGCAGTATTTT. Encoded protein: CAGSSTSGGAEHTQYF.